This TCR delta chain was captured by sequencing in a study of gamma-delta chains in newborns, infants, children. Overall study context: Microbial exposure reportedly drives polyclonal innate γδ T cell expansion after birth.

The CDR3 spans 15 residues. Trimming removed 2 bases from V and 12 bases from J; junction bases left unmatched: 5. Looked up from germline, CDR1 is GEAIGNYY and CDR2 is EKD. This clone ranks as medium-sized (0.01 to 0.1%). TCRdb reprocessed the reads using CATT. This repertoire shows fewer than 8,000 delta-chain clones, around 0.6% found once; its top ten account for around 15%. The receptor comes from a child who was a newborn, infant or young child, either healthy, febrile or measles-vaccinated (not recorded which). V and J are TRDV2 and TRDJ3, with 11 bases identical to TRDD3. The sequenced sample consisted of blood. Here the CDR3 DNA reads TGTGCCTGTGACATACTGGGGGATAGCAACCGACAGATGTTTTTC. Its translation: CACDILGDSNRQMFF.